The rows below give T cell receptor beta chains drawn from one sample of a study of T cells in Graves' hyperthyroidism and ophthalmopathy. A single record per CDR3 protein comes from TCRdb applying MiXCR to the multiplex PCR reads. The data contain some 770,000 distinct CDR3 sequences, around 15% of them singletons. The source material was blood. Every receptor here comes from a young man with Graves' hyperthyroidism. The CDR3 runs from the conserved cysteine through the conserved F or W. D genes are given only for firm matches. Rows may omit the clone size; those that give it use once, few, many or a size class.

clone_size d_call j_call v_call cdr3_nt cdr3_aa
many TRBD2 TRBJ2-7 TRBV7-2 TGTGCCAGCAGATTAACCAGCGGGAGGACCTACGAGCAGTACTTC CASRLTSGRTYEQYF
many TRBD2 TRBJ2-7 TRBV7-2 TGTGCCAGCAGCCGGGGGGGACGGGAGGACGAGCAGTACTTC CASSRGGREDEQYF
NA NA TRBJ2-7 TRBV7-9 TGTGCGGGGGCTGGGGTAGGCACCGTCTACGAGCAGTACTTC CAGAGVGTVYEQYF
many NA TRBJ2-3 TRBV7-3 TGTGCCAGCAGTAGCGAGTACGACACAGATACGCAGTATTTT CASSSEYDTDTQYF
NA TRBD2 TRBJ2-3 TRBV5-4 TGTGCCAGCACCTCCGGGACTAGGAGTGACGCAGATACGCAGTATTTT CASTSGTRSDADTQYF
NA NA TRBJ2-7 TRBV5-1 TGCGCCAGCAGCTTGGTCACAGGGCAGACGGCTGAGCAGTACTTC CASSLVTGQTAEQYF
NA NA TRBJ2-1 TRBV11-3 TGTGCCAGCAGCCCAGACCCAGGGGAGGTTAATGAGCAGTTCTTC CASSPDPGEVNEQFF
many NA TRBJ2-7 TRBV28 TGTGCCAGCAGCCCCTTACGGTCCAGGGCCTACGAGCAGTACTTC CASSPLRSRAYEQYF
many NA TRBJ2-7 TRBV28 TGTGCCAGCAGTTTCCCTTCGGGGGCCGAGCAGTACTTC CASSFPSGAEQYF
many NA TRBJ2-1 TRBV28 TGTGCCAGCAGTTTACGAGTTAGGTCCTACAATGAGCAGTTCTTC CASSLRVRSYNEQFF
NA NA TRBJ1-5 TRBV5-1 TGCGCCAGCAGTCGAGGGCCCGGGCAGCCCCAGCATTTT CASSRGPGQPQHF
few NA TRBJ1-5 TRBV6-1 TGTGCCAGCAGGGGTGGGGGAGGGGGTCAGCCCCAGCATTTT CASRGGGGGQPQHF
many NA TRBJ1-1 TRBV2 TGTGCCAGCAGTGATTTCCGAGGCCTTGAAGCTTTCTTT CASSDFRGLEAFF
many NA TRBJ2-1 TRBV25-1 TGTGCCAGCAGTATGTCTAGCGTGGATGAGCAGTTCTTC CASSMSSVDEQFF
many NA TRBJ2-1 TRBV28 TGTGCCAGCACCTTATACGGTAATAATGAGCAGTTCTTC CASTLYGNNEQFF
many TRBD1 TRBJ2-7 TRBV12-3/TRBV12-4 TGTGCCAGCAGTTTAGGGGGACAGGGGGCAAGGGAGCAGTACTTC CASSLGGQGAREQYF
few TRBD2 TRBJ2-1 TRBV29-1 TGCAGCGTTGACCCGACTAGCGGTTCCTACAATGAGCAGTTCTTC CSVDPTSGSYNEQFF
many TRBD1 TRBJ2-5 TRBV7-6 TGTGCCAGCAGCTTAGACAGGGGCATGAAGACCCAGTACTTC CASSLDRGMKTQYF
many TRBD1 TRBJ1-1 TRBV20-1 TGCAGTGCCAAACAGGGGGCGGACACTGAAGCTTTCTTT CSAKQGADTEAFF
many TRBD1 TRBJ1-2 TRBV10-3 TGTGCCATCAGTGAGCGGGACAGTTTCTATGGCTACACCTTC CAISERDSFYGYTF
NA TRBD2 TRBJ2-7 TRBV7-9 TGTGCCAGCAGCCCGGGACTAGCGGGAGGCGGGCCCTACGAGCAGTACTTC CASSPGLAGGGPYEQYF
NA TRBD1 TRBJ1-2 TRBV20-1 TGCAGTGCCCATGGGGACAGCCTTAGGGACGGGGGTAACTATGGCTACACCTTC CSAHGDSLRDGGNYGYTF